This is a list of T cell receptor beta chains from one sample in a study of blood T cell repertoires in COVID-19. The data were produced by immunoSEQ multiplex PCR, yet TCRdb's version contains in-frame clones alone and is incomplete. The data contain around 250,000 clones, roughly 82% of them singletons. Sequencing was carried out using peripheral blood. The receptors were sampled from a woman at least 80 years old with COVID-19, enrolled during active disease. CDR3s include the opening cysteine and the closing phenylalanine or tryptophan. The order of the fields is V gene, J gene, D gene, clone size, CDR3 DNA, CDR3 protein. The D gene is left open where the match is weak. Expanded clones get a size class; other rows say once, few or many, or leave the size out.

>TRBV19|TRBJ1-5|.|.
TGTGCCAGTAGTATAGAGGAGGGGAATCAGCCCCAGCATTTT
CASSIEEGNQPQHF
>TRBV7-2|TRBJ1-2|TRBD1|.
TGTGCCAGCAGCGCGACAGGGGGCGCGGGGGGCTACACCTTC
CASSATGGAGGYTF
>TRBV5-1|TRBJ2-2|.|.
TGCGCCAGCAGCTTGCATAGCGCAGCCGGGGAGCTGTTTTTT
CASSLHSAAGELFF
>TRBV11-3|TRBJ2-5|.|.
TGTGCCAGCAGCTCAGGGGAGGGGGAGACCCAGTACTTC
CASSSGEGETQYF
>TRBV13|TRBJ1-5|.|.
TGTGCCAGCAGCAAAAGACAGGCCGGGGTGAATCAGCCCCAGCATTTT
CASSKRQAGVNQPQHF
>TRBV7-9|TRBJ1-3|.|.
TGTGCCAGCAGCCGAGGACAGACTGGAAACACCATATATTTT
CASSRGQTGNTIYF
>TRBV19|TRBJ1-2|.|once
TGTGCCAGTAGTATGGGGGACACTAACTATGGCTACACCTTC
CASSMGDTNYGYTF
>TRBV5-1|TRBJ2-3|TRBD2|once
TGCGCCAGCAGCTTGGATAGCGGGGGGACAGATACGCAGTATTTT
CASSLDSGGTDTQYF
>TRBV6-5|TRBJ2-3|.|.
TGTGCCAGCGGGGCAGGGGATAGGGATACGCAGTATTTT
CASGAGDRDTQYF
>TRBV2|TRBJ1-5|.|few
TGTGCCAGCAGTAACGGACAGCATAATCAGCCCCAGCATTTT
CASSNGQHNQPQHF
>TRBV5-8|TRBJ1-1|.|.
TGTGCCAGCAGCCCTCGGATCAGGATCTTGAACACTGAAGCTTTCTTT
CASSPRIRILNTEAFF
>TRBV28|TRBJ2-1|TRBD1|once
TGTGCCAGCAGTGCGGCCGGGACAGCCTACAATGAGCAGTTCTTC
CASSAAGTAYNEQFF
>TRBV9|TRBJ2-5|TRBD2|.
TGTGCCAGCAGCGTAGGACCCCGACTAGCGGGGGAAGAGACCCAGTACTTC
CASSVGPRLAGEETQYF
>TRBV7-9|TRBJ1-1|.|.
TGTGCCAGCAGCTTATACGGGGGGACTGAAGCTTTCTTT
CASSLYGGTEAFF
>TRBV5-1|TRBJ1-1|.|few
TGCGCCAGCAGCTACGGACAAAGTGAAGCTTTCTTT
CASSYGQSEAFF
>TRBV28|TRBJ1-5|.|.
TGTGCCAGCAGAATTGGCGCAGGGATAGGTCATCAGCCCCAGCATTTT
CASRIGAGIGHQPQHF
>TRBV29-1|TRBJ1-2|TRBD1|.
TGCAGCGTTGAAGATCTAGGGACAGGATATGGCTACACCTTC
CSVEDLGTGYGYTF
>TRBV6-4|TRBJ2-2|.|.
TGTGCCAGCAGAGCCCCGGGCGGGGAGCTGTTTTTT
CASRAPGGELFF
>TRBV10-3|TRBJ2-1|.|.
TGTGCCATCAGTAGCTCGGGGGGCGGCAATGAGCAGTTCTTC
CAISSSGGGNEQFF
>TRBV7-2|TRBJ2-1|.|.
TGTGCCAGCAGCTTAGGACCCCTCGGGTCCTACAATGAGCAGTTCTTC
CASSLGPLGSYNEQFF
>TRBV28|TRBJ1-5|TRBD1|.
TGTGCCAGCGGAGACAGGGGCCAAGGGCAGCCCCAGCATTTT
CASGDRGQGQPQHF
>TRBV24-1|TRBJ2-3|.|once
TGTGCCACCCGGGAACCAAGCACAGATACGCAGTATTTT
CATREPSTDTQYF
>TRBV2|TRBJ1-5|.|.
TGTGCCAGCAGTGGGGCACAGGCGGCCAATCAGCCCCAGCATTTT
CASSGAQAANQPQHF
>TRBV3-1/TRBV3-2|TRBJ1-3|.|few
TGTGCCAGCAGCCAAGTTGACAGAGAGTTCTCTGGAAACACCATATATTTT
CASSQVDREFSGNTIYF
>TRBV5-6|TRBJ1-5|TRBD1|.
TGTGCCAGCAGCCTGACAGGGGGCCAACATCAGCCCCAGCATTTT
CASSLTGGQHQPQHF
>TRBV28|TRBJ2-5|.|.
TGTGCCAGCAGTAAGGAGGGGTTTGTAGGAGAGACCCAGTACTTC
CASSKEGFVGETQYF
>TRBV3-1/TRBV3-2|TRBJ1-3|TRBD1|.
TGTGCCAGCAGCCCCGGGACAGGGGGCATCTCTGGAAACACCATATATTTT
CASSPGTGGISGNTIYF
>TRBV2|TRBJ1-5|.|.
TGTGCCAGCAGTGTAGGGGTCAGTAGCAATCAGCCCCAGCATTTT
CASSVGVSSNQPQHF
>TRBV5-1|TRBJ1-2|.|.
TGCGCCAGCAGCTTGGAAGGGGAAAGCTACACCTTC
CASSLEGESYTF
>TRBV18|TRBJ2-1|.|.
TGTGCCAGCTCACCGAGCTCCTACAATGAGCAGTTCTTC
CASSPSSYNEQFF
>TRBV25-1|TRBJ2-1|.|.
TGTGCCAGCAGTGAGCGGGGTTACTCCTACAATGAGCAGTTCTTC
CASSERGYSYNEQFF
>TRBV11-2|TRBJ2-2|TRBD1|.
TGTGCCAGCAGCCCCCGGGACAGGGCTACCACCGGGGAGCTGTTTTTT
CASSPRDRATTGELFF
>TRBV5-1|TRBJ2-1|.|.
TGCGCCAGCAGCACGGGTGGGTTCTCCTACAATGAGCAGTTCTTC
CASSTGGFSYNEQFF
>TRBV19|TRBJ2-1|TRBD2|.
TGTGCCAGCCGGGGGGCGGGGGGACTACCCGAGAACTTGAATGAGCAGTTCTTC
CASRGAGGLPENLNEQFF
>TRBV5-1|TRBJ1-6|.|.
TGCGCCAGCAGTCCGCAACCCCAGGATACTAATTCACCCCTCCACTTT
CASSPQPQDTNSPLHF
>TRBV10-3|TRBJ2-3|.|.
TGTGCCATCAGTGGGAGAGGGACTTCTTACACAGATACGCAGTATTTT
CAISGRGTSYTDTQYF
>TRBV4-3|TRBJ1-4|.|.
TGCGCCAGCAGCCCTGGCGGGGCAGTAAGAGAAAAACTGTTTTTT
CASSPGGAVREKLFF
>TRBV7-3|TRBJ1-1|.|.
TGTGCCAGCAGCTTACAGGAGAACACTGAAGCTTTCTTT
CASSLQENTEAFF
>TRBV19|TRBJ1-2|TRBD1|.
TGTGCCAGTAGTCAGACAGGGACTTTCTATGGCTACACCTTC
CASSQTGTFYGYTF
>TRBV4-1|TRBJ1-6|.|.
TGCGCCAGCAGCCAAGATACCAGGTGGAATTCACCCCTCCACTTT
CASSQDTRWNSPLHF
>TRBV2|TRBJ2-5|TRBD2|.
TGTGCCAGCAGTGAAAGCGGGGCTTACCAAGAGACCCAGTACTTC
CASSESGAYQETQYF
>TRBV5-5|TRBJ1-3|.|.
TGTGCCAGCAGCTTGGGCAGCGCTCACGGAAACACCATATATTTT
CASSLGSAHGNTIYF
>TRBV6-5|TRBJ1-3|.|.
TGTGCCAGCAGGTCAGGGGGAAACACCATATATTTT
CASRSGGNTIYF